The 30 T cell receptor beta chains below come from one sample, sequenced in a study of shared clonotypes between healthy human individuals. Using immunoSEQ multiplex PCR, the repertoire was profiled, and TCRdb retains in-frame clones only, with some absent. The sample has about 2 million clones; 85% to 95% are singletons. The naive CD8 subset, CD45RO-negative cells positively selected for CCR7, excluded terminally differentiated effector memory CD45RA+ cells. The sample was naive CD8+ T cells sorted from blood. Source of these receptors: a man between 18 and 29 years old in good health.

The J gene is TRBJ1-1, the V gene TRBV5-4; 9 positions match TRBD1. Germline CDR1 reads SGHNT; CDR2 reads YYREEE (reference sequence). The CDR3 consists of 15 residues. J was trimmed by 2 bases and V by 0 bases; bases with no gene match: 2. CDR3 amino acids: CASSLVTGGNTEAFF. The CDR3 bases are TGTGCCAGCAGCTTGGTCACAGGGGGCAACACTGAAGCTTTCTTT.

The chain employs TRBV5-1 and TRBJ2-3, with D unresolved. V lost 0 bases and J lost 4, with 9 bases in between. There are 14 residues in the CDR3. Germline V gene lookup returns CDR1 SGHRS and CDR2 YFSETQ. The DNA of the CDR3 is TGCGCCAGCAGCTTGGAGGGCCCCCCAGATACGCAGTATTTT. Encoded protein: CASSLEGPPDTQYF.

The gene calls are TRBV30 and TRBJ1-1; D perhaps matches TRBD1 (6 bases). The CDR3 loop spans 13 amino acids. CDR1 is GTSNPN, CDR2 SVGIG, per germline (reference sequence). V was trimmed by 0 bases and J by 3 bases, leaving 8 bases between them. CDR3 loop: CAWSVQGYTEAFF. CDR3 in DNA: TGTGCCTGGAGTGTACAGGGTTACACTGAAGCTTTCTTT.

V usage is TRBV4-3 and J usage is TRBJ2-5; 14 bases align to TRBD2. After removal of 4 bases from V and 4 bases from J, the junction contained 8 bases not matched to a gene. Germline values: CDR1 LGHNA, CDR2 YSLEER. CDR3 length: 17 residues. The CDR3 reads CASSPRLAGGPLETQYF. Here the CDR3 DNA reads TGCGCCAGCAGCCCACGACTAGCGGGAGGGCCACTAGAGACCCAGTACTTC.

V is TRBV5-6 and J is TRBJ1-2; 7 positions match TRBD1. Germline trimming cut 4 bases from V and 1 base from J; bases unmatched to any gene: 4. Looked up from germline, CDR1 is SGHDT and CDR2 is YYEEEE. The CDR3 contains 14 residues. This CDR3 is CASSVNRGNYGYTF. The DNA of the CDR3 is TGTGCCAGCAGCGTAAACAGGGGTAACTATGGCTACACCTTC.

This chain uses TRBV6-5 with TRBJ1-6, with a tentative D call TRBD1 (5 bases). CDR1 MNHEY and CDR2 SVGAGI come from the germline V gene. The V gene lost 2 bases and the J gene lost 14 bases, with 13 bases spanning the gap. The CDR3 extends over 13 amino acids. The CDR3 sequence: CASSYERGSALHF. The CDR3 coding sequence is TGTGCCAGCAGTTACGAAAGGGGCTCTGCCCTCCACTTT.

The chain couples TRBV7-6 to TRBJ1-4; D remains ambiguous. The V end was cut by 1 base, the J end by 8 bases, with 8 bases between. The CDR3 loop spans 13 amino acids. Germline assignment: CDR1 SGHVS and CDR2 FNYEAQ. CDR3 loop: CASSLVPGEKLFF. In DNA form, the CDR3 reads TGTGCCAGCAGCTTAGTCCCAGGCGAAAAACTGTTTTTT.

This chain links TRBV6-1 with TRBJ2-7; 10 positions agree with TRBD1. The trim removed 7 bases at V and 1 base at J, leaving 4 bases unmatched. The CDR3 totals 14 residues. Germline V gene lookup returns CDR1 MNHNS and CDR2 SASEGT. The CDR3 is CASTTGGESYEQYF. The DNA for the CDR3 is TGTGCCAGCACGACAGGGGGCGAGTCCTACGAGCAGTACTTC.

This chain connects TRBV15 to TRBJ2-7, with 7 bases that match TRBD2. Germline loops: CDR1 LNHNV, CDR2 YYDKDF (reference sequence). The junction had 7 bases not matched to a gene; V was cut back by 5 bases and J by 0 bases. The CDR3 totals 15 residues. DNA for the CDR3: TGTGCCACCAGCGCAGGGAGGGTCAGCTCCTACGAGCAGTACTTC. Its protein is CATSAGRVSSYEQYF.

The chain couples TRBV27 to TRBJ2-1; D perhaps matches TRBD2 (7 bases). The V and J ends lost 3 bases and 4 bases respectively, with 13 bases between them. The CDR3 has 15 amino acids. Germline V lookup: CDR1 MNHEY, CDR2 SMNVEV (reference sequence). For the CDR3, the DNA is TGTGCCAGCAGTTTCCTCGGGGGGCCGTACAATGAGCAGTTCTTC. Protein sequence: CASSFLGGPYNEQFF.

The rearrangement links TRBV6-6 to TRBJ2-1; 10 bases are a match to TRBD2. The germline CDR1 and CDR2 sequences are MNHNY and SVGAGI (reference sequence). Unmatched junction bases numbered 5, after V lost 0 bases and J lost 6 bases. This CDR3 region has 16 residues. The CDR3 reads CASSYSLAGQGNEQFF. The CDR3 DNA follows: TGTGCCAGCAGTTACTCACTAGCGGGACAAGGCAATGAGCAGTTCTTC.

V usage is TRBV5-4 and J usage is TRBJ2-7; TRBD1 matches 8 bases. The CDR3 spans 13 residues. V was pared by 4 bases and J by 6 bases, with 6 bases of the junction left unmatched. CDR1 SGHNT and CDR2 YYREEE come from the germline V gene (reference sequence). The CDR3 protein is CASSRDRSLEQYF. DNA for the CDR3: TGTGCCAGCAGCAGGGACAGGTCCCTCGAGCAGTACTTC.

This chain uses TRBV7-9 with TRBJ2-5; D could derive from TRBD1 or TRBD2 (5 bases each). The germline CDR1 and CDR2 sequences are SEHNR and FQNEAQ (reference sequence). The CDR3 contains 15 residues. Deletions cut 2 bases from V and 5 bases from J, with 15 bases between. This CDR3 reads CASSLWRGVEETQYF. Written as DNA, the CDR3 is TGTGCCAGCAGCTTATGGCGAGGGGTCGAGGAGACCCAGTACTTC.

V and J are TRBV6-1 and TRBJ2-5; D is unclear. This CDR3 contains 16 residues. Germline V gives CDR1 MNHNS, CDR2 SASEGT. Trimming took off 1 base at V and 3 bases at J, with 15 bases between the two ends. In DNA, the CDR3 is TGTGCCAGCAGTGAAGGGTGGGTGGCAGGAGAAGAGACCCAGTACTTC. This gives the protein CASSEGWVAGEETQYF.

Points on this clone: The sample has other DNA sequences that encode this CDR3 too. V usage is TRBV10-2 and J usage is TRBJ1-2; a possible D gene is TRBD1 (5 bases). The germline CDR1 and CDR2 sequences are WSHSY and SAAADI. V was shortened by 2 bases and J by 5 bases, with 6 bases between the two germline ends. This CDR3 region has 12 residues. The DNA for the CDR3 is TGCGCCAGCAGTGAGGCAGGGTATGGCTACACCTTC. Encoded protein: CASSEAGYGYTF.

V usage is TRBV5-4 and J usage is TRBJ1-2; 8 bases line up with TRBD1. V was clipped by 2 bases and J by 3 bases; unmatched bases: 12. The CDR3 has 17 amino acids. Germline V gene data show CDR1 as SGHNT and CDR2 as YYREEE (reference sequence). Here the CDR3 reads CASSLPPGQGGDYGYTF. CDR3 in DNA: TGTGCCAGCAGCTTACCCCCCGGACAGGGTGGGGACTATGGCTACACCTTC.

V usage is TRBV11-2 and J usage is TRBJ2-5; TRBD1 might be the D (6 bases). Germline-derived CDR1 and CDR2 are SGHAT and FQNNGV. The V gene lost 7 bases and the J gene lost 5 bases, with 20 bases spanning the gap. CDR3 length: 15 residues. CDR3 nucleotide sequence: TGTGCCAGCAATCTCCATCGGACAGTTATGGAGACCCAGTACTTC. Translated: CASNLHRTVMETQYF.

V and J are TRBV19 and TRBJ2-7; D uncertain. Trimming stripped 9 bases from V and 3 bases from J, with 18 bases between. The CDR3 is 14 residues long. CDR1 LNHDA and CDR2 SQIVND come from the germline V gene (reference sequence). DNA of the CDR3: TGTGCCAGCCTCTCTCAGGAGTTAGTCTACGAGCAGTACTTC. Translation: CASLSQELVYEQYF. The variable domain in full, with the rest retrieved from reference TRBV19 and TRBJ2-7, is DGGITQSPKYLFRKEGQNVTLSCEQNLNHDAMYWYRQDPGQGLRLIYYSQIVNDFQKGDIAEGYSVSREKKESFPLTVTSAQKNPTAFYLCASLSQELVYEQYFGPGTRLTVT.

A word on this clone: Other DNA sequences from this sample encode an identical CDR3 as well. The chain carries TRBV9 and TRBJ1-4; D is unresolved. Deletions cut 0 bases from V and 0 bases from J, with 6 bases between. This CDR3 region has 15 residues. Germline-derived CDR1 and CDR2 are SGDLS and YYNGEE. The CDR3 nucleotides are TGTGCCAGCAGCGTAGGGGCTGCAACTAATGAAAAACTGTTTTTT. Its protein product is CASSVGAATNEKLFF.

The CDR3 loop is CASSDSSGGLYEQYF. The DNA for the CDR3 is TGTGCCAGCAGTGACTCTAGCGGGGGGCTCTACGAGCAGTACTTC. The V call is TRBV6-1, the J call TRBJ2-7, with 11 positions matching TRBD2. V dropped 3 bases and J dropped 3; count of bases not matched to a gene: 4. Germline V gives CDR1 MNHNS, CDR2 SASEGT. This CDR3 contains 15 residues.

Worth noting for this clone: Germline and junction disagree at one end, which may indicate a read error. This chain links TRBV5-1 with TRBJ2-1; TRBD1 matches at 9 bases. The CDR3 loop spans 17 amino acids. Germline V gives CDR1 SGHRS, CDR2 YFSETQ. The CDR3 DNA follows: TGCGCCAGCAGCTTGATCTCCGGACAGGGGTCCTACAATGGGCAGTTCTTC. This sequence encodes CASSLISGQGSYNGQFF. Complete variable domain (other parts from reference TRBV5-1 and TRBJ2-1): KAGVTQTPRYLIKTRGQQVTLSCSPISGHRSVSWYQQTPGQGLQFLFEYFSETQRNKGNFPGRFSGRQFSNSRSEMNVSTLELGDSALYLCASSLISGQGSYNGQFFGPGTRLTVL.

This clone was detected only once. The CDR3, as DNA: TGTGCCAGCAGCGCCCCCGACGAGACCCAGTACTTC. It codes for CASSAPDETQYF. The V and J genes are TRBV28 and TRBJ2-5, with D uncertain. Trimming took off 6 bases at V and 5 bases at J, with 10 bases between the two ends. The germline CDR1 and CDR2 sequences are MDHEN and SYDVKM. The CDR3 has 12 amino acids.

The chain employs TRBV15 and TRBJ2-2; D not certain. The CDR3 contains 12 residues. Germline V gene data show CDR1 as LNHNV and CDR2 as YYDKDF (reference sequence). Trimming shortened V by 4 bases and J by 4 bases, and 4 bases separated the two germline ends. The CDR3 DNA follows: TGTGCCACCAGCACTGGCACCGGGGAGCTGTTTTTT. Amino acids: CATSTGTGELFF.

The chain is built from TRBV7-9 and TRBJ1-3; possibly TRBD1 for D (5 bases). CDR3 length: 17 amino acids. CDR1 is SEHNR, CDR2 FQNEAQ, per germline (reference sequence). Trimming shortened V by 5 bases and J by 2 bases, and 19 bases separated the two germline ends. DNA for the CDR3: TGTGCCAGCAGCCCTTTCTCGCTCGGGGCGACTGGAAACACCATATATTTT. This encodes CASSPFSLGATGNTIYF.

This clone has a single count. The rearrangement uses TRBV7-9 and TRBJ2-3; 7 bases line up with TRBD2. This CDR3 contains 17 residues. Trimming took 6 bases from V and 0 from J; bases not matched to a gene: 12. Germline assignment: CDR1 SEHNR and CDR2 FQNEAQ (reference sequence). The CDR3 DNA sequence: TGTGCCAGCAGTTATCCGGAAAGCGGGGCTAGCACAGATACGCAGTATTTT. Its translation: CASSYPESGASTDTQYF.

This chain connects TRBV13 to TRBJ2-5; tentatively, D is TRBD1 or TRBD2 (5 bases each). The length of the CDR3 is 16 residues. V lost 5 bases and J lost 5, with 21 bases in between. Germline V gene sequence: CDR1 PRHDT, CDR2 FYEKMQ (reference sequence). CDR3 amino acids: CASSETRGTQRETQYF. The CDR3 coding sequence is TGTGCCAGCAGCGAGACCCGGGGCACCCAAAGGGAGACCCAGTACTTC.

Written as DNA, the CDR3 is TGTGCCAGCAGCTTAGACGCCCGTCATAAAAATGAAAAACTGTTTTTT. It is translated as CASSLDARHKNEKLFF. The rearrangement uses TRBV7-9 and TRBJ1-4; no definite D call. This CDR3 has 16 amino acids. Trimming left V 1 base short and J 5 bases short, with 14 bases between. The germline gives CDR1 SEHNR, CDR2 FQNEAQ (reference sequence).

V is TRBV7-8 and J is TRBJ1-2; D uncertain. CDR3 size: 14 residues. CDR1 and CDR2 (germline): SGHVS, FQNEAQ. V dropped 0 bases and J dropped 2 bases, with 7 bases sitting between them. The CDR3 nucleotides are TGTGCCAGCAGCTTAGCGATTGCCAACTATGGCTACACCTTC. It yields the protein CASSLAIANYGYTF.

Concerning this clone itself: The same CDR3 also results from other DNA sequences found in this sample. The CDR3 loop reads CASSPGTGAYEQYF. Here the CDR3 DNA reads TGTGCCAGCAGTCCCGGGACAGGGGCTTACGAGCAGTACTTC. The J gene is TRBJ2-7, the V gene TRBV7-9, with 10 nucleotides matching TRBD1. The CDR3 consists of 14 residues. Looked up from germline, CDR1 is SEHNR and CDR2 is FQNEAQ (reference sequence). Unmatched junction bases numbered 6, after V lost 6 bases and J lost 4 bases.

Turning to this clone: Distinct nucleotide sequences in the sample also encode this CDR3. V is TRBV6-5 and J is TRBJ2-1; weak D call: TRBD2 (5 bases). The V gene's germline CDR1 is MNHEY and CDR2 SVGAGI. Trimming pared 0 bases from V and 3 bases from J, leaving 12 bases between. The CDR3 length is 16 residues. The CDR3 region is CASSYSSGEFYNEQFF. For the CDR3, the DNA is TGTGCCAGCAGTTACTCTTCCGGGGAGTTCTACAATGAGCAGTTCTTC.